Listed below are T cell receptor beta chains from one sample, sequenced in a study of blood T cell repertoires in COVID-19. The repertoire was sequenced with immunoSEQ multiplex PCR; TCRdb's copy has only in-frame clones and lacks some. The sample has fewer than 150,000 clones; around 85% are singletons. The sequenced material came from peripheral blood. All receptors come from a human donor in a cohort sampled during active COVID-19. The CDR3 runs from the conserved cysteine through the conserved F or W. A D gene is named only where the DNA matches it firmly. Part of the rows lack a size; the others show once, few, many or a class for expanded clones.

NA,TRBJ2-1,TRBD2,TRBV7-2,16,CASSSPSGSAHNEQFF,TGTGCCAGCAGCTCCCCTAGCGGGTCAGCTCACAATGAGCAGTTCTTC
NA,TRBJ1-2,NA,TRBV19,14,CASSIVATNYGYTF,TGTGCCAGTAGTATAGTGGCCACTAACTATGGCTACACCTTC
NA,TRBJ2-5,NA,TRBV7-9,18,CASDSPRQGGVRGETQYF,TGTGCCAGCGACTCCCCCCGGCAGGGAGGAGTGCGTGGAGAGACCCAGTACTTC
NA,TRBJ2-1,NA,TRBV11-2,13,CASSSGRYNEQFF,TGTGCCAGCAGCTCCGGGAGATACAATGAGCAGTTCTTC
once,TRBJ2-7,TRBD2,TRBV14,14,CASSLEAGSGEQYF,TGTGCCAGCAGCCTAGAAGCGGGGTCCGGGGAGCAGTACTTC
NA,TRBJ2-5,NA,TRBV7-2,16,CASSKDGRGTQETQYF,TGTGCCAGCAGCAAAGACGGCAGGGGCACCCAAGAGACCCAGTACTTC
NA,TRBJ2-1,TRBD2,TRBV3-1/TRBV3-2,16,CASSQASAGRYNEQFF,TGTGCCAGCAGCCAAGCCTCAGCGGGGCGATACAATGAGCAGTTCTTC
NA,TRBJ2-2,NA,TRBV5-5,13,CASSLGVGGELFF,TGTGCCAGCAGCTTGGGCGTCGGCGGGGAGCTGTTTTTT
NA,TRBJ1-1,NA,TRBV9,14,CASNPGGGWTEAFF,TGTGCCAGCAACCCCGGGGGAGGGTGGACTGAAGCTTTCTTT
NA,TRBJ2-2,NA,TRBV2,13,CASTGQGTGELFF,TGTGCCAGCACAGGGCAGGGTACGGGGGAGCTGTTTTTT
NA,TRBJ2-1,NA,TRBV19,15,CASSPRTVLYNEQFF,TGTGCCAGTAGTCCCCGGACAGTACTCTACAATGAGCAGTTCTTC
NA,TRBJ1-5,TRBD1,TRBV10-3,13,CASDRGPDQPQHF,TGTGCCAGCGACAGGGGGCCCGATCAGCCCCAGCATTTT
NA,TRBJ2-7,NA,TRBV9,15,CASSARSTRTYEQYF,TGTGCCAGCAGCGCCCGGAGTACTAGGACCTACGAGCAGTACTTC
NA,TRBJ2-1,TRBD2,TRBV2,16,CASSGGTSGGYNEQFF,TGTGCCAGCAGTGGCGGGACTAGCGGGGGCTACAATGAGCAGTTCTTC
NA,TRBJ2-5,TRBD2,TRBV4-1,15,CASSQDEVRGETQYF,TGCGCCAGCAGCCAAGATGAGGTGCGGGGGGAGACCCAGTACTTC
NA,TRBJ1-4,NA,TRBV5-1,15,CASSAGQLGNEKLFF,TGCGCCAGCAGCGCCGGACAATTGGGGAATGAAAAACTGTTTTTT
NA,TRBJ2-1,TRBD2,TRBV7-9,18,CASSSPSSGGGRYNEQFF,TGTGCCAGCAGCTCACCTTCTAGCGGGGGAGGAAGATACAATGAGCAGTTCTTC
NA,TRBJ1-1,NA,TRBV6-6,16,CASSSGDRFLSTEAFF,TGTGCCAGCAGTTCAGGGGATAGGTTCTTATCGACTGAAGCTTTCTTT
NA,TRBJ2-1,NA,TRBV6-5,12,CASTEGAGEQFF,TGTGCCAGCACCGAGGGAGCGGGTGAGCAGTTCTTC
NA,TRBJ1-4,TRBD1,TRBV7-9,15,CASSSGGPANEKLFF,TGTGCCAGCAGCTCAGGGGGTCCGGCTAATGAAAAACTGTTTTTT
NA,TRBJ2-2,NA,TRBV21-1,12,CASSIFRGELFF,TGTGCCAGCAGCATCTTCAGAGGGGAGCTGTTTTTT
once,TRBJ1-2,TRBD1,TRBV19,15,CASSIDTGTGYGYTF,TGTGCCAGTAGTATAGATACCGGGACAGGGTATGGCTACACCTTC
NA,TRBJ1-5,TRBD1,TRBV30,16,CAWSVLGGQANQPQHF,TGTGCCTGGAGTGTACTGGGGGGACAGGCCAATCAGCCCCAGCATTTT
NA,TRBJ2-2,TRBD1,TRBV6-5,13,CAGRDRASGELFF,TGTGCCGGCCGGGACAGGGCATCCGGGGAGCTGTTTTTT
few,TRBJ2-2,TRBD2,TRBV4-1,16,CASSGLDMGWAGELFF,TGCGCCAGCAGTGGACTAGACATGGGTTGGGCCGGGGAGCTGTTTTTT
NA,TRBJ1-6,NA,TRBV19,14,CASSIRGLGSPLHF,TGTGCCAGTAGTATTAGGGGGTTGGGCTCACCCCTCCACTTT
NA,TRBJ1-1,NA,TRBV5-1,15,CASSPWTRGNTEAFF,TGCGCCAGCAGCCCGTGGACCAGGGGTAACACTGAAGCTTTCTTT
NA,TRBJ1-6,TRBD1,TRBV3-1/TRBV3-2,14,CASSPNRGDSPLHF,TGTGCCAGCAGCCCGAACAGGGGTGATTCACCCCTCCACTTT
NA,TRBJ2-1,TRBD1,TRBV7-2,14,CASSLRTGIGEQFF,TGTGCCAGCAGCTTGAGGACAGGTATAGGTGAGCAGTTCTTC
NA,TRBJ1-3,NA,TRBV6-2/TRBV6-3,15,CASSLWRGLGNTIYF,TGTGCCAGCAGCCTCTGGCGGGGGCTCGGAAACACCATATATTTT
NA,TRBJ1-2,TRBD1,TRBV4-3,12,CASSDRVGGYTF,TGCGCCAGCAGCGACAGGGTAGGAGGCTACACCTTC
once,TRBJ2-5,NA,TRBV15,14,CATSSGGDRETQYF,TGTGCCACCAGCAGCGGCGGGGACCGAGAGACCCAGTACTTC
NA,TRBJ2-2,TRBD1,TRBV7-3,16,CASSSRQGVGTGELFF,TGTGCCAGCAGCTCCCGACAGGGAGTTGGCACCGGGGAGCTGTTTTTT
NA,TRBJ1-1,NA,TRBV10-1,15,CASRPVSHKRTEAFF,TGCGCCAGCAGACCGGTCTCCCATAAGAGGACTGAAGCTTTCTTT
NA,TRBJ1-3,NA,TRBV7-2,15,CASSLEAGVGNTIYF,TGTGCCAGCAGCTTAGAAGCAGGGGTTGGAAACACCATATATTTT
NA,TRBJ1-2,TRBD1,TRBV18,15,CASSPLPDRDYGYTF,TGTGCCAGCTCACCATTACCCGACAGGGACTATGGCTACACCTTC
NA,TRBJ1-2,TRBD1,TRBV27,15,CASSLSARTGNGYTF,TGTGCCAGCAGTTTATCAGCTAGGACAGGGAACGGCTACACCTTC
once,TRBJ2-5,TRBD1,TRBV7-3,14,CASSTGGAGETQYF,TGTGCCAGCAGCACAGGGGGCGCTGGGGAGACCCAGTACTTC
NA,TRBJ2-6,NA,TRBV5-4,16,CASSVGQRSGANVLTF,TGTGCCAGCAGCGTGGGGCAGCGCTCTGGGGCCAACGTCCTGACTTTC
once,TRBJ1-5,TRBD1,TRBV6-5,16,CASSYHWTGGNQPQHF,TGTGCCAGCAGTTACCACTGGACAGGCGGCAATCAGCCCCAGCATTTT
NA,TRBJ1-5,TRBD1,TRBV2,13,CASRGGGNQPQHF,TGTGCCAGCAGAGGGGGCGGCAATCAGCCCCAGCATTTT
NA,TRBJ2-5,NA,TRBV3-1/TRBV3-2,15,CASSQGAWERETQYF,TGTGCCAGCAGCCAAGGGGCGTGGGAGCGAGAGACCCAGTACTTC
NA,TRBJ2-3,TRBD2,TRBV28,15,CASSSLAGGTDTQYF,TGTGCCAGCAGTTCACTAGCGGGAGGGACAGATACGCAGTATTTT
NA,TRBJ2-1,NA,TRBV5-1,14,CASSLGDTLDEQFF,TGCGCCAGCAGCTTGGGGGACACCCTCGATGAGCAGTTCTTC